This entry lists 15 T cell receptor beta chains sequenced from one sample in a study of cytomegalovirus exposure and HLA in healthy donors. 13 Jbeta primers and 60 Vbeta primers were used for the PCR. TCRdb keeps only in-frame clones here, not all; method: immunoSEQ multiplex PCR. The sample records roughly 200,000 clones, more than 65% being singletons. Sequencing input: PBMCs. All receptors come from a woman in her thirties in good health and CMV-seronegative.

J is TRBJ1-1 and V is TRBV29-1, with D maybe TRBD1 (5 bases). Trimming stripped 7 bases from V and 3 bases from J, with 12 bases between. CDR3 length: 12 amino acids. Germline lookup yields CDR1 SQVTM and CDR2 ANQGSEA. In DNA, the CDR3 is TGCAGCGCTCCGCGGGGGGACACTGAAGCTTTCTTT. Its translation: CSAPRGDTEAFF. Complete variable domain (other parts from reference TRBV29-1 and TRBJ1-1): SAVISQKPSRDICQRGTSLTIQCQVDSQVTMMFWYRQQPGQSLTLIATANQGSEATYESGFVIDKFPISRPNLTFSTLTVSNMSPEDSSIYLCSAPRGDTEAFFGQGTRLTVV.

The rearrangement links TRBV4-1 to TRBJ2-3; 13 bases are shared with TRBD2. CDR1 is MGHRA, CDR2 YSYEKL, per germline. This CDR3 contains 17 residues. The V and J ends lost 4 bases and 4 bases, in that order; junction bases with no gene match: 8. The CDR3 sequence is CASSPEGLAGRADTQYF. CDR3 sequence (DNA): TGCGCCAGCAGCCCCGAGGGACTAGCGGGGAGAGCAGATACGCAGTATTTT.

This clone has just a few counts. The chain joins TRBV7-8 to TRBJ1-2; 12 bases line up with TRBD1. V was pared by 0 bases and J by 8 bases, with 4 bases of the junction left unmatched. This CDR3 comprises 15 residues. CDR1 is SGHVS, CDR2 FQNEAQ, per germline. The CDR3 DNA is TGTGCCAGCAGCTTAGCCGGGACAGGGGGCGCGGGCTACACCTTC. Residues: CASSLAGTGGAGYTF.

This sequence joins TRBV7-9 and TRBJ2-1; D is unresolved. The CDR3 sequence is 14 residues long. V lost 3 bases and J lost 7, with 13 bases in between. Germline V lookup: CDR1 SEHNR, CDR2 FQNEAQ (reference sequence). Here the CDR3 DNA reads TGTGCCAGCAGCTTGGTGAACAGCAAGAATGAGCAGTTCTTC. Protein sequence: CASSLVNSKNEQFF.

The table lists this clone with a few counts. V and J are TRBV18 and TRBJ1-4; D is perhaps TRBD1 (5 bases). The CDR3 is made up of 15 amino acids. From germline, CDR1 is KGHSH and CDR2 LQKENI. The V end lost 0 bases, the J end lost 7 bases, and 12 bases lay between the germline ends. CDR3 sequence: CASSPPTAGLEKLFF. The CDR3, as DNA: TGTGCCAGCTCACCACCGACAGCGGGACTTGAAAAACTGTTTTTT.

The chain joins TRBV19 to TRBJ2-1, with D perhaps TRBD1 (6 bases). V lost 3 bases and J lost 7, with 16 bases in between. The CDR3 consists of 15 residues. CDR1 LNHDA and CDR2 SQIVND come from the germline V gene (reference sequence). In nucleotides, the CDR3 is TGTGCCAGTAGTATGCCGCGAACAGGGTCTAATGAGCAGTTCTTC. Its translation: CASSMPRTGSNEQFF.

In this sample, this clone turned up once. The rearrangement joins TRBV6-1 to TRBJ2-7; 8 bases are shared with TRBD2. V was clipped by 5 bases and J by 4 bases; unmatched bases: 10. CDR1 is MNHNS and CDR2 is SASEGT in the germline V gene. This CDR3 comprises 15 residues. CDR3 in amino acids: CASSFRAGDRYEQYF. CDR3 DNA: TGTGCCAGCAGTTTTAGAGCGGGGGATCGGTACGAGCAGTACTTC.

The CDR3: CASSIAPAQVGGYTF. The CDR3 DNA reads TGTGCCAGTAGTATAGCCCCCGCGCAGGTAGGAGGCTACACCTTC. The V and J genes are TRBV19 and TRBJ1-2; D is unclear. The V end was cut by 1 base, the J end by 8 bases, with 17 bases between. The CDR3 is 15 amino acids. From germline, CDR1 is LNHDA and CDR2 SQIVND (reference sequence). Full variable domain (outside the CDR3, taken from reference TRBV19 and TRBJ1-2): DGGITQSPKYLFRKEGQNVTLSCEQNLNHDAMYWYRQDPGQGLRLIYYSQIVNDFQKGDIAEGYSVSREKKESFPLTVTSAQKNPTAFYLCASSIAPAQVGGYTFGSGTRLTVV.

This chain links TRBV27 with TRBJ2-1; D remains ambiguous. In germline, CDR1 is MNHEY, CDR2 SMNVEV (reference sequence). The V end lost 3 bases, the J end lost 9 bases, and 6 bases lay between the germline ends. The CDR3 totals 11 residues. The CDR3 protein is CASSLSGEQFF. CDR3 DNA: TGTGCCAGCAGTTTGTCCGGTGAGCAGTTCTTC.

The CDR3 coding sequence is TGTGCCAGCAGCGCGACCGGGACAGGGGAAAAAGAGACCCAGTACTTC. It is translated as CASSATGTGEKETQYF. This chain joins TRBV7-9 and TRBJ2-5; 10 positions match TRBD1. Unmatched junction bases numbered 9, after V lost 5 bases and J lost 3 bases. Per germline, CDR1 SEHNR and CDR2 FQNEAQ (reference sequence). The CDR3 is 16 amino acids.

The J gene is TRBJ2-1, the V gene TRBV19; D unclear. CDR3 length: 12 residues. Germline assignment: CDR1 LNHDA and CDR2 SQIVND (reference sequence). Trimming removed 5 bases from V and 15 bases from J, with 17 bases in between. The CDR3 DNA follows: TGTGCCAGTAGTGCCATACATGGAGTTGTGTTCTTC. Encoded protein: CASSAIHGVVFF.

The chain has TRBV9 and TRBJ2-1; D might be TRBD1 (6 bases). Germline V gives CDR1 SGDLS, CDR2 YYNGEE. V was clipped by 3 bases and J by 4 bases, with 11 bases between them. CDR3 size: 14 residues. CDR3 region: CASSAQDRYNEQFF. DNA for the CDR3: TGTGCCAGCAGCGCCCAAGACAGGTACAATGAGCAGTTCTTC.

The chain's CDR3 is CASSLWDRYNSPLHF. CDR3 coding DNA: TGTGCCAGCAGCCTTTGGGACAGATATAATTCACCCCTCCACTTT. The chain joins TRBV5-6 to TRBJ1-6, with TRBD1 matching 7 bases. This CDR3 is 15 amino acids long. Per the germline V gene, CDR1 is SGHDT and CDR2 is YYEEEE. V lost 4 bases to trimming and J lost 4 bases; unmatched junction nucleotides: 5.

This clone was seen a handful of times. CDR3 nucleotide sequence: TGTGCCAGCAGTGACTCTAGCGGCTCCTACAATGAGCAGTTCTTC. Encoded protein: CASSDSSGSYNEQFF. The chain carries TRBV6-4 and TRBJ2-1; D may be TRBD2 (6 bases). V was clipped by 0 bases and J by 0 bases, with 6 bases between them. This CDR3 has 15 residues. Germline assignment: CDR1 MRHNA and CDR2 SNTAGT.

Turning to this clone: The sample contains more than one DNA sequence encoding this CDR3. The chain recombines TRBV6-6 with TRBJ2-1; 7 positions match TRBD1. J gave up 9 bases and V 6 bases, and 17 bases lay outside the gene matches. Germline CDR1 MNHNY, CDR2 SVGAGI (reference sequence). The CDR3 totals 16 residues. The CDR3 DNA sequence: TGTGCCAGCAGAACAATCCGGGATAGGGGGCTTCGTGAGCAGTTCTTC. This codes for CASRTIRDRGLREQFF.